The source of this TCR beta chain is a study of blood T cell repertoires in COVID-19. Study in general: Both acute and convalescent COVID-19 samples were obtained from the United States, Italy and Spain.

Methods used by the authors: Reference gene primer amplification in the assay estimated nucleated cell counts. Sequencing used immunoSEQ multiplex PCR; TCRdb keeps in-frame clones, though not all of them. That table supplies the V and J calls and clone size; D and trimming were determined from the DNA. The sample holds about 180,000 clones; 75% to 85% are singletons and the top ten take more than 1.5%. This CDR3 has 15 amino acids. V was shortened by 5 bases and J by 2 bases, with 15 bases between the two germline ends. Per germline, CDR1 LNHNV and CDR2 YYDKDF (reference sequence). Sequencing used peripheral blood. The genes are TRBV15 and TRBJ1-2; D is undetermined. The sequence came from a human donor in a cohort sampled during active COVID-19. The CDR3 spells CATSPARTPNYGYTF. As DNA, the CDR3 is TGTGCCACCAGCCCGGCACGGACTCCAAACTATGGCTACACCTTC.